The present TCR beta chain was sequenced within a study of tumor-infiltrating lymphocytes in glioblastoma multiforme. TCRB libraries came from RNA via three nested multiplex PCR rounds. TCRB cDNA was made from approximately 0.5 ug total RNA. Unique molecular identifiers were not described for the libraries. TCRdb re-called the multiplex PCR reads through MiXCR, storing one row per CDR3 protein. Of 9,500 to 12,000 distinct CDR3 sequences in the sample, 60% to 75% are singletons; the top ten hold around 28%. Notes on this clonotype: The germline gene is not matched at one end of the junction; a read error may be the cause.

The sequence was obtained from a male donor with glioblastoma. Sequenced sample: brain tumor tissue.

CDR3 protein: CACSLAGQANEQFF. The CDR3 DNA reads TGTGCCTGCAGTTTAGCGGGACAAGCAAATGAGCAGTTCTTC. V is TRBV11-2 and J is TRBJ2-1, with TRBD2 matching over 8 bases. The germline V gene has CDR1 SGHAT and CDR2 FQNNGV. This CDR3 spans 14 amino acids.